This TCR beta chain was identified in a study of T cells in Graves' hyperthyroidism and ophthalmopathy. This clonotype occurred many times. The antigen remains unidentified. The TCR beta CDR3 regions underwent amplification using RNA transcripts as the source. The study used the HTBI primer set for a first-round RT-PCR of the TCR CDR3. TCRdb reanalysed the multiplex PCR reads using MiXCR and keeps one entry per CDR3 protein. The sample lists a few hundred thousand distinct CDR3 sequences, about 15% occurring once. This CDR3 is built from 14 residues. V lost 3 bases and J 7 bases, leaving 15 bases between the germline ends. Per the germline V gene, CDR1 is KGHDR and CDR2 is SFDVKD. Study results and limitations: Appearing also in blood were most of the thyroid clonotypes expanded above 0.001.

V is TRBV24-1 and J is TRBJ2-7, with D perhaps matching TRBD2 (6 bases). The source is an older woman with Graves' ophthalmopathy. The sample taken for sequencing was blood. The CDR3 sequence is CATSDPAGRGEQYF. In DNA, the CDR3 is TGTGCCACCAGTGATCCGGCGGGGAGAGGTGAGCAGTACTTC.